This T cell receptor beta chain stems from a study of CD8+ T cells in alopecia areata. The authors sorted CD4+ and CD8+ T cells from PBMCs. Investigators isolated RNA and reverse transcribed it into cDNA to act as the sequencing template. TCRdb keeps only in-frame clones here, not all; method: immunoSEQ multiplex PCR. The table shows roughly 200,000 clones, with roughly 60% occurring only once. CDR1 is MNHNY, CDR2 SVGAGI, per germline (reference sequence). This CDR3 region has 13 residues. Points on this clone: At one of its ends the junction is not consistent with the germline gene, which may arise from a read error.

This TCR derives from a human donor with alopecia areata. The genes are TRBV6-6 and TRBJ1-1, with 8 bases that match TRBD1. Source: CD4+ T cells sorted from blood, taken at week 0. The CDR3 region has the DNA TGTGCCAGCAGTTACTCTGCGGCAGGGGGCTATCCTTTT. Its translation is CASSYSAAGGYPF.